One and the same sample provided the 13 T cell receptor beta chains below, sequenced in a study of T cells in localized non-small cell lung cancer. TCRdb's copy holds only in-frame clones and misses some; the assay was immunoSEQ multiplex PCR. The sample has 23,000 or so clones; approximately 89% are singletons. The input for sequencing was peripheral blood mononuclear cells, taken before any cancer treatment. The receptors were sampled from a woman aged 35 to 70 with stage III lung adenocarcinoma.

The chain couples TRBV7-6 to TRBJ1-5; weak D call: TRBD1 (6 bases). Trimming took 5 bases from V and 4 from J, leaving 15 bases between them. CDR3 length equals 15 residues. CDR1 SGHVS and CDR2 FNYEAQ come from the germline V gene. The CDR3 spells CASSKGGAANQPQHF. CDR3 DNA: TGTGCCAGCAGCAAGGGGGGGGCAGCGAATCAGCCCCAGCATTTT.

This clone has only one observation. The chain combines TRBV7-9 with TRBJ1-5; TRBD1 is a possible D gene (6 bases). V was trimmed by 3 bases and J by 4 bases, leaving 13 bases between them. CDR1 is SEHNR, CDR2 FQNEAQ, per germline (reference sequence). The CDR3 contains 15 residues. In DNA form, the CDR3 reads TGTGCCAGCAGCTTGGGGGCAGGAGGTAATCAGCCCCAGCATTTT. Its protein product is CASSLGAGGNQPQHF.

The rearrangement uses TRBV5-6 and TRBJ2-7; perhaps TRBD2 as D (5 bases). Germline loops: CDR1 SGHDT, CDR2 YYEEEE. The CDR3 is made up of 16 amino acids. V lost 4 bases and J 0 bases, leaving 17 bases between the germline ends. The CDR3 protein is CASSPRTGTLSYEQYF. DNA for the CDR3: TGTGCCAGCAGCCCGCGGACGGGAACCCTCTCCTACGAGCAGTACTTC.

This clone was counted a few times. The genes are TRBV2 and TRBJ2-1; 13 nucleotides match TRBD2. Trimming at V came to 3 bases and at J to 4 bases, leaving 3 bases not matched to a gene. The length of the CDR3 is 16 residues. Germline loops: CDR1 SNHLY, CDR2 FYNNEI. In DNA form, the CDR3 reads TGTGCCAGCAGTGAGACTAGCGGGGGGCTTTACAATGAGCAGTTCTTC. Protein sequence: CASSETSGGLYNEQFF.

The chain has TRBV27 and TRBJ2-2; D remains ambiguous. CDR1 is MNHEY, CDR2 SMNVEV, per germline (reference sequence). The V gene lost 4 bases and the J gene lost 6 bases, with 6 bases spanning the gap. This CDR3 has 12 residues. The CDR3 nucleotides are TGTGCCAGCAGTTACGCGGCCGGGGAGCTGTTTTTT. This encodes CASSYAAGELFF.

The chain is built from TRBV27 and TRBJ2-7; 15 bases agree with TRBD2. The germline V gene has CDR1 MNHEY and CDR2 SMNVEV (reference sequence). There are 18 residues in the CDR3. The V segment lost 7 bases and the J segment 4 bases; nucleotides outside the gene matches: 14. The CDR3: CASNSGGTSGGKIYEQYF. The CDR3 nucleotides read TGTGCCAGCAATTCAGGTGGGACTAGCGGGGGGAAGATATACGAGCAGTACTTC.

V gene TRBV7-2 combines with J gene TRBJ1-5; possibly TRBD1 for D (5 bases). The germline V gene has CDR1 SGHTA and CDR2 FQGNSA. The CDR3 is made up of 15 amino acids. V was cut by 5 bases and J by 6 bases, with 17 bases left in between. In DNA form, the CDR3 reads TGTGCCAGCAGCCCCAGCCGGGGCCTGGGTCAGCCCCAGCATTTT. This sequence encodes CASSPSRGLGQPQHF. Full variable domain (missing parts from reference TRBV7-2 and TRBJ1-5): GAGVSQSPSNKVTEKGKDVELRCDPISGHTALYWYRQSLGQGLEFLIYFQGNSAPDKSGLPSDRFSAERTGGSVSTLTIQRTQQEDSAVYLCASSPSRGLGQPQHFGDGTRLSIL.

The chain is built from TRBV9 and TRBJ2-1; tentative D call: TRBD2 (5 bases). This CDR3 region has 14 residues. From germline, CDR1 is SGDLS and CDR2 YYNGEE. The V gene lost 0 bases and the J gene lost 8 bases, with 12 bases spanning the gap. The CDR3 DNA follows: TGTGCCAGCAGCGTAGGGAACGTCGGGGATGAGCAGTTCTTC. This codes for CASSVGNVGDEQFF. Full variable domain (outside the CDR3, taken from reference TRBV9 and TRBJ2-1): DSGVTQTPKHLITATGQRVTLRCSPRSGDLSVYWYQQSLDQGLQFLIQYYNGEERAKGNILERFSAQQFPDLHSELNLSSLELGDSALYFCASSVGNVGDEQFFGPGTRLTVL.

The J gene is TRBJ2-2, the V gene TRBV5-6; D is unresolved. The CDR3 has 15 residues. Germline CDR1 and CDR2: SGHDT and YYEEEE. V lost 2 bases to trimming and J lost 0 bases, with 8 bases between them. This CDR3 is CASSFGLSNTGELFF. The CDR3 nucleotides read TGTGCCAGCAGCTTCGGGCTGTCGAACACCGGGGAGCTGTTTTTT.

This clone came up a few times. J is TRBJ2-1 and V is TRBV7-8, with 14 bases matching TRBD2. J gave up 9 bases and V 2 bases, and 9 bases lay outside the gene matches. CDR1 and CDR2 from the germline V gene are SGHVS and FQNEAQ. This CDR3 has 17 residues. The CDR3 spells CASSLRTSGRMGGEQFF. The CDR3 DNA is TGTGCCAGCAGCTTACGGACTAGCGGGAGGATGGGGGGTGAGCAGTTCTTC.

The CDR3 spells CATSRGTGQANYGYTF. CDR3 nucleotide sequence: TGTGCCACCAGCAGAGGGACAGGGCAGGCTAACTATGGCTACACCTTC. The rearrangement uses TRBV15 and TRBJ1-2; TRBD1 matches 8 bases. This CDR3 contains 16 residues. Germline loops: CDR1 LNHNV, CDR2 YYDKDF (reference sequence). Trimming took 1 base from V and 0 from J; bases not matched to a gene: 4.

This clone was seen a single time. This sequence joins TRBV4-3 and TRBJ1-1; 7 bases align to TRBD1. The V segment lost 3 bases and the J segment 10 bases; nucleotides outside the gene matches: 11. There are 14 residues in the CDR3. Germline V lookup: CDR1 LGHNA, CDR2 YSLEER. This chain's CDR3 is CASSQETGRRVAFF. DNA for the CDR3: TGCGCCAGCAGCCAGGAGACAGGGAGGAGGGTAGCTTTCTTT.

The CDR3 sequence: CASSIAPGQGALNQPQHF. In nucleotides, the CDR3 is TGTGCCAGTAGTATAGCCCCGGGACAGGGGGCGTTAAATCAGCCCCAGCATTTT. This chain connects TRBV19 to TRBJ1-5, with 12 bases identical to TRBD1. There are 18 residues in the CDR3. After removal of 1 base from V and 4 bases from J, the junction contained 8 bases not matched to a gene. The germline gives CDR1 LNHDA, CDR2 SQIVND (reference sequence).